The subject of this entry is one T cell receptor beta chain. These data originate in a study of blood T cell repertoires in COVID-19. TCRdb's copy holds only in-frame clones and misses some; the assay was immunoSEQ multiplex PCR. The sample lists 15,000 to 20,000 clones, 70% to 85% seen once, with approximately 6.6% in the top ten. V lost 4 bases to trimming and J lost 3 bases, with 16 bases between them. The CDR3 consists of 15 residues. In germline, CDR1 is SGHKS, CDR2 YYEKEE (reference sequence). The sample comprised peripheral blood. This TCR was recovered from a human donor in a cohort sampled during active COVID-19. The chain employs TRBV5-5 and TRBJ1-1; no clear D gene. The CDR3 loop is CASSPEGRRDTEAFF. The DNA of the CDR3 is TGTGCCAGCAGCCCGGAGGGCCGGCGGGACACTGAAGCTTTCTTT.